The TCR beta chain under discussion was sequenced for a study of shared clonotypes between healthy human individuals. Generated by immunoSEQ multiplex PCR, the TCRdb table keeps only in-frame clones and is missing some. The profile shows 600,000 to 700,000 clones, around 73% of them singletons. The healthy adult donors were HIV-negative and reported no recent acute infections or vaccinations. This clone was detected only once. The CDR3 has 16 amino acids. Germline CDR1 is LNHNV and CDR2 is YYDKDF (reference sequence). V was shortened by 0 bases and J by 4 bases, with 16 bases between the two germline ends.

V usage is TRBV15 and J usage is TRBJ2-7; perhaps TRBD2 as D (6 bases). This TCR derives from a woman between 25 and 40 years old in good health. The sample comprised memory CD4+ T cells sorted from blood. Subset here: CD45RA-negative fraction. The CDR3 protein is CATSRDLLARGYEQYF. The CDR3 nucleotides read TGTGCCACCAGCAGAGATCTCCTAGCGAGGGGATACGAGCAGTACTTC.